A selection of T cell receptor beta chains follows, all from one sample in a study of cytomegalovirus exposure and HLA in healthy donors. Sequenced by immunoSEQ multiplex PCR; TCRdb stores in-frame clones only, minus some. The sample includes around 190,000 clones, about four fifths of them seen just once. The sequencing input was PBMCs. These receptors originate from a man aged 18-30 years in good health and CMV-seronegative. The CDR3 runs from the conserved cysteine through the conserved F or W. The order of the fields is clone size, J gene, V gene, D gene, CDR3 protein, CDR3 DNA. A D gene is named only where the DNA matches it firmly. A row's size may be missing; if present it is once, few, many or a size class.

clone_size: NA; j_call: TRBJ2-4; v_call: TRBV10-2; d_call: TRBD2; cdr3_aa: CASSESIQRGIAENIQYF; cdr3_nt: TGCGCCAGCAGTGAGTCAATCCAGCGGGGAATAGCCGAAAACATTCAGTACTTC
clone_size: NA; j_call: TRBJ2-7; v_call: TRBV28; d_call: NA; cdr3_aa: CASSLTQGDYEQYF; cdr3_nt: TGTGCCAGCAGTTTAACACAGGGAGACTACGAGCAGTACTTC
clone_size: few; j_call: TRBJ2-7; v_call: TRBV4-3; d_call: NA; cdr3_aa: CASSQDLERTGLPYEQYF; cdr3_nt: TGCGCCAGCAGCCAAGATTTGGAGAGAACGGGTTTACCCTACGAGCAGTACTTC
clone_size: NA; j_call: TRBJ2-3; v_call: TRBV7-9; d_call: NA; cdr3_aa: CASSLVEYTQYF; cdr3_nt: TGTGCCAGCAGCTTAGTCGAGTATACGCAGTATTTT
clone_size: few; j_call: TRBJ2-6; v_call: TRBV4-3; d_call: NA; cdr3_aa: CASSQDQGTNVLTF; cdr3_nt: TGCGCCAGCAGCCAAGATCAGGGTACCAACGTCCTGACTTTC
clone_size: NA; j_call: TRBJ2-7; v_call: TRBV28; d_call: NA; cdr3_aa: CASSKIDFYSYEQYF; cdr3_nt: TGTGCCAGCAGTAAGATAGATTTTTACTCCTACGAGCAGTACTTC
clone_size: NA; j_call: TRBJ2-5; v_call: TRBV9; d_call: TRBD1; cdr3_aa: CASGPKGRRQGGETQYF; cdr3_nt: TGTGCCAGCGGCCCCAAGGGCCGAAGACAGGGGGGGGAGACCCAGTACTTC
clone_size: NA; j_call: TRBJ1-1; v_call: TRBV6-5; d_call: TRBD1; cdr3_aa: CASSYSRTRGAFF; cdr3_nt: TGTGCCAGCAGTTACTCGAGGACCAGGGGGGCTTTCTTT
clone_size: NA; j_call: TRBJ1-1; v_call: TRBV7-9; d_call: NA; cdr3_aa: CASSPWGGGRNTEAFF; cdr3_nt: TGTGCCAGCAGCCCCTGGGGAGGAGGGAGGAACACTGAAGCTTTCTTT
clone_size: NA; j_call: TRBJ2-5; v_call: TRBV7-7; d_call: NA; cdr3_aa: CASSLAPGQETQYF; cdr3_nt: TGTGCTAGCAGCTTAGCCCCGGGACAAGAGACCCAGTACTTC
clone_size: NA; j_call: TRBJ2-1; v_call: TRBV4-3; d_call: NA; cdr3_aa: CASSQDTSFYNEQFF; cdr3_nt: TGCGCCAGCAGCCAAGACACTAGCTTCTACAATGAGCAGTTCTTC
clone_size: NA; j_call: TRBJ2-1; v_call: TRBV11-2; d_call: TRBD1; cdr3_aa: CASSLRPGQGPYNEQFF; cdr3_nt: TGTGCCAGCAGCTTACGCCCGGGACAGGGGCCCTACAATGAGCAGTTCTTC
clone_size: NA; j_call: TRBJ2-2; v_call: TRBV4-3; d_call: TRBD1; cdr3_aa: CASSQDGTANTGELFF; cdr3_nt: TGCGCCAGCAGCCAGGACGGGACAGCCAACACCGGGGAGCTGTTTTTT
clone_size: NA; j_call: TRBJ2-7; v_call: TRBV18; d_call: TRBD1; cdr3_aa: CASSPTAGGAAYEQYF; cdr3_nt: TGTGCCAGCTCACCAACAGCAGGGGGCGCCGCCTACGAGCAGTACTTC
clone_size: NA; j_call: TRBJ2-7; v_call: TRBV6-5; d_call: NA; cdr3_aa: CASTQRGGGEQYF; cdr3_nt: TGTGCCAGCACCCAAAGGGGGGGCGGGGAGCAGTACTTC
clone_size: NA; j_call: TRBJ2-7; v_call: TRBV6-5; d_call: TRBD1; cdr3_aa: CASRGGQGVSYEQYF; cdr3_nt: TGTGCCAGCAGGGGTGGACAGGGGGTATCCTACGAGCAGTACTTC
clone_size: NA; j_call: TRBJ2-7; v_call: TRBV15; d_call: TRBD2; cdr3_aa: CATSIRTSGMYEQYF; cdr3_nt: TGTGCCACCAGCATAAGGACTAGCGGGATGTACGAGCAGTACTTC
clone_size: NA; j_call: TRBJ2-7; v_call: TRBV10-3; d_call: NA; cdr3_aa: CAISESARVRQYF; cdr3_nt: TGTGCCATCAGTGAGTCGGCCAGGGTGAGGCAGTACTTC
clone_size: NA; j_call: TRBJ2-7; v_call: TRBV25-1; d_call: TRBD2; cdr3_aa: CATSSSGSIDEQYF; cdr3_nt: TGTGCCACCTCCTCTAGCGGGAGTATCGACGAGCAGTACTTC
clone_size: NA; j_call: TRBJ2-7; v_call: TRBV15; d_call: NA; cdr3_aa: CATSRDGGAYEQYF; cdr3_nt: TGTGCCACCAGCAGAGATGGAGGAGCCTACGAGCAGTACTTC